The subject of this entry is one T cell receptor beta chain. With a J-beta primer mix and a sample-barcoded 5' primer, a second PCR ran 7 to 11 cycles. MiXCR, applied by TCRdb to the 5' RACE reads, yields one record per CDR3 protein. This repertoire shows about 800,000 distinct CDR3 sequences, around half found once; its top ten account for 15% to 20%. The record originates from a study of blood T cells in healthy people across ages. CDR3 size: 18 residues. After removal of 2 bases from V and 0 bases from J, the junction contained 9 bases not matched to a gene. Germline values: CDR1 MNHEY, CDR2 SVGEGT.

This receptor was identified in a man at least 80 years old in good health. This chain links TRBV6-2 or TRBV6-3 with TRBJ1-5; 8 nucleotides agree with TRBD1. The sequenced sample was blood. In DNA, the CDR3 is TGTGCCAGCAGTTACATCTCAGGGGGCGCCTATAGCAATCAGCCCCAGCATTTT. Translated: CASSYISGGAYSNQPQHF.